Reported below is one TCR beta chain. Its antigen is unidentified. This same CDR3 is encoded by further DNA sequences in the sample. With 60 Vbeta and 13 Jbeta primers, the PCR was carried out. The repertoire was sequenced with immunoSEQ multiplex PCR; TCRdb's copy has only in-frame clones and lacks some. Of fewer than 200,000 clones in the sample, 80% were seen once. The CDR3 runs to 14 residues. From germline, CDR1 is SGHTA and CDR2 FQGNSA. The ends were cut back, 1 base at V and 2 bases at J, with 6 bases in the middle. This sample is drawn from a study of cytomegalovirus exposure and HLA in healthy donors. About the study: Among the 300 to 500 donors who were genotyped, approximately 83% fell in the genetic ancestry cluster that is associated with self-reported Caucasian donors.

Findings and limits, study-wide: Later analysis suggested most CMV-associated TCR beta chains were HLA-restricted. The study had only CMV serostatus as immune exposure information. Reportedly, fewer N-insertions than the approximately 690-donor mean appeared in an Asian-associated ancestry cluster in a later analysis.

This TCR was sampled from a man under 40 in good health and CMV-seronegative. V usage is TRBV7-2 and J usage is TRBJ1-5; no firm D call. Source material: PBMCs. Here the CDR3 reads CASSLVPGNQPQHF. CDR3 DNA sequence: TGTGCCAGCAGCTTAGTTCCTGGCAATCAGCCCCAGCATTTT. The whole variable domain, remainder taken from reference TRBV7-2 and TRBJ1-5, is GAGVSQSPSNKVTEKGKDVELRCDPISGHTALYWYRQSLGQGLEFLIYFQGNSAPDKSGLPSDRFSAERTGGSVSTLTIQRTQQEDSAVYLCASSLVPGNQPQHFGDGTRLSIL.